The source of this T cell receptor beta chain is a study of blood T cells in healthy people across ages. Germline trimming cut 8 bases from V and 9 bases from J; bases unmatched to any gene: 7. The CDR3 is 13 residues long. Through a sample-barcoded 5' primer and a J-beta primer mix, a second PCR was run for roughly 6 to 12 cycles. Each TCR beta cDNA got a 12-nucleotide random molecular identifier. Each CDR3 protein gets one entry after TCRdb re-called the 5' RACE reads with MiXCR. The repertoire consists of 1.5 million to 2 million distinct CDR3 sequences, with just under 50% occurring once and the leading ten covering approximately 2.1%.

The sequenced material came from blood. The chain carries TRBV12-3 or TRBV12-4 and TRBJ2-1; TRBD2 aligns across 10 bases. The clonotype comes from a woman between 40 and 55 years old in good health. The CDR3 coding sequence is TGTGCCAGCGGGACTAGCGATTACGTTGAGCAGTTCTTC. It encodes CASGTSDYVEQFF.